Below, 30 T cell receptor beta chains from the same sample are listed, as sequenced in a study of PD-1 blockade in classical Hodgkin lymphoma. All the patients suffered relapse after autologous stem cell transplantation, and brentuximab vedotin exposure differed. Using immunoSEQ multiplex PCR, the repertoire was profiled, and TCRdb retains in-frame clones only, with some absent. The profile shows under 110,000 clones, around 89% of them singletons. Material: peripheral blood mononuclear cells (PBMCs), obtained before the second cycle of nivolumab. The receptors shown here come from a human donor with classical Hodgkin lymphoma.

The chain is built from TRBV5-5 and TRBJ2-7; possible D gene TRBD1, 6 bases. The CDR3 is 16 amino acids. CDR1 and CDR2 (germline): SGHKS, YYEKEE (reference sequence). The V and J ends lost 2 bases and 3 bases respectively, with 18 bases between them. Here the CDR3 reads CASSFPDRIPVYEQYF. The DNA of the CDR3 is TGTGCCAGCAGCTTTCCCGACAGGATCCCCGTCTACGAGCAGTACTTC.

The chain has TRBV18 and TRBJ1-2, with TRBD1 matching 8 bases. Germline V gene data show CDR1 as KGHSH and CDR2 as LQKENI. V gave up 1 base and J gave up 0 bases; unmatched junction bases: 10. CDR3 length: 18 residues. The CDR3 nucleotides are TGTGCCAGCTCACCACAACCGGGACAGGAGGCCTCTAACTATGGCTACACCTTC. The encoded protein is CASSPQPGQEASNYGYTF.

The chain recombines TRBV7-8 with TRBJ1-4; D call uncertain. The CDR3 spans 15 residues. The germline CDR1 and CDR2 sequences are SGHVS and FQNEAQ. The V end was cut by 5 bases, the J end by 7 bases, with 17 bases between. The CDR3 DNA reads as TGTGCCAGCAGCCCTAGGCCCCGGCGAGTTGAAAAACTGTTTTTT. It is translated as CASSPRPRRVEKLFF.

The chain couples TRBV28 to TRBJ2-7; no definite D call. CDR1 and CDR2 (germline): MDHEN, SYDVKM. The CDR3 runs 12 residues. V shed 7 bases and J shed 1 base, with 8 bases lying between them. The DNA for the CDR3 is TGTGCCAGCACCCCGACATCCTACGAGCAGTACTTC. This translates into CASTPTSYEQYF.

This clone was found a few times. V usage is TRBV19 and J usage is TRBJ1-2; D is unresolved. V lost 8 bases to trimming and J lost 11 bases, with 21 bases between them. The CDR3 extends over 13 amino acids. Per germline, CDR1 LNHDA and CDR2 SQIVND (reference sequence). The chain's CDR3 is CASSPDPRLGYTF. Written as DNA, the CDR3 is TGTGCCAGTTCCCCTGACCCCCGGCTGGGGTACACCTTC.

The CDR3: CASSSNRYNEQFF. CDR3 sequence (DNA): TGTGCCAGCAGCAGTAATAGATACAATGAGCAGTTCTTC. This chain uses TRBV11-2 with TRBJ2-1; D ambiguous. Germline CDR1 reads SGHAT; CDR2 reads FQNNGV. Trimming shortened V by 5 bases and J by 4 bases, and 9 bases separated the two germline ends. The CDR3 loop spans 13 amino acids.

The CDR3, as DNA: TGTGCCGCGAGGGGCGGCACTGAAGCTTTCTTT. It yields the protein CAARGGTEAFF. This chain joins TRBV19 and TRBJ1-1; TRBD1 might be the D (5 bases). V dropped 11 bases and J dropped 4 bases, with 11 bases sitting between them. Germline V CDR1 and CDR2: LNHDA, SQIVND (reference sequence). The CDR3 runs 11 residues.

As for this clone: The junction and the germline gene differ at one end; a read error may be behind it. The rearrangement links TRBV7-2 to TRBJ2-3, with 8 bases aligning to TRBD2. CDR1 is SGHTA, CDR2 FQGNSA, per germline. The CDR3 is made up of 12 amino acids. The DNA of the CDR3 is TGTGCCAGCAGCTTAGAAATTGGTAGCGGGGCTTTT. This sequence encodes CASSLEIGSGAF. The full variable domain, its missing parts supplied by reference TRBV7-2 and TRBJ2-3, is GAGVSQSPSNKVTEKGKDVELRCDPISGHTALYWYRQSLGQGLEFLIYFQGNSAPDKSGLPSDRFSAERTGGSVSTLTIQRTQQEDSAVYLCASSLEIGSGAFGPGTRLTVL.

The chain employs TRBV4-2 and TRBJ2-7; 14 positions agree with TRBD2. Germline assignment: CDR1 LGHNA and CDR2 YNFKEQ. J was trimmed by 3 bases and V by 0 bases; bases with no gene match: 1. CDR3 length: 16 residues. The CDR3 nucleotides read TGTGCCAGCAGCCAAGATGGACTAGCGGGGGGCTACGAGCAGTACTTC. Translating it yields CASSQDGLAGGYEQYF.

The chain is built from TRBV19 and TRBJ1-2, with TRBD1 identical over 9 bases. The CDR3 runs 13 residues. Germline loops: CDR1 LNHDA, CDR2 SQIVND (reference sequence). Germline trimming cut 8 bases from V and 3 bases from J; bases unmatched to any gene: 4. The CDR3 loop reads CASRDRAYYGYTF. The CDR3 DNA follows: TGTGCCAGTCGGGACAGGGCATACTATGGCTACACCTTC.

J is TRBJ1-5 and V is TRBV4-2, with D hard to call. Trimming stripped 0 bases from V and 7 bases from J, with 7 bases between. CDR1 LGHNA and CDR2 YNFKEQ come from the germline V gene. CDR3 length: 13 amino acids. This CDR3 reads CASSQDRAQPQHF. Written as DNA, the CDR3 is TGTGCCAGCAGCCAAGATCGGGCCCAGCCCCAGCATTTT.

In this sample, this clone turned up a few times. V gene TRBV6-6 combines with J gene TRBJ2-2, with D possibly matching TRBD2 (5 bases). The CDR3 spans 14 residues. Germline V gene data show CDR1 as MNHNY and CDR2 as SVGAGI (reference sequence). The V and J ends lost 6 bases and 4 bases respectively, with 12 bases between them. The CDR3 DNA is TGTGCCAGCAGGGGAGATTCGGCCACCGGGGAGCTGTTTTTT. This sequence encodes CASRGDSATGELFF.

The rearrangement links TRBV4-2 to TRBJ2-5, with unresolved D. The germline V and J ends were trimmed by 0 bases and 4 bases, with 6 bases remaining between them. The CDR3 spans 13 residues. Germline lookup yields CDR1 LGHNA and CDR2 YNFKEQ. The DNA of the CDR3 is TGTGCCAGCAGCCAAGAGGAGCCAGAGACCCAGTACTTC. Translation gives CASSQEEPETQYF.

The V call is TRBV7-9, the J call TRBJ2-5, with D perhaps TRBD2 (7 bases). There are 15 residues in the CDR3. V lost 5 bases and J 4 bases, leaving 17 bases between the germline ends. The germline gives CDR1 SEHNR, CDR2 FQNEAQ (reference sequence). The CDR3 protein is CASSTTTGRGETQYF. The CDR3 DNA sequence: TGTGCCAGCAGCACGACCACAGGGAGGGGAGAGACCCAGTACTTC.

This CDR3 is CASSVDGRGGNYGYTF. The CDR3 DNA sequence: TGTGCCAGCAGCGTAGACGGTCGGGGGGGGAACTATGGCTACACCTTC. The chain is built from TRBV9 and TRBJ1-2, with D possibly matching TRBD1 (5 bases). Trimming took off 0 bases at V and 2 bases at J, with 14 bases between the two ends. This CDR3 has 16 residues. The germline gives CDR1 SGDLS, CDR2 YYNGEE.

Details on this clone: Additional DNA sequences in this sample encode the identical CDR3. The chain combines TRBV10-3 with TRBJ1-6; no firm D call. CDR3 size: 12 residues. V was cut by 3 bases and J by 7 bases, with 4 bases left in between. Germline lookup yields CDR1 ENHRY and CDR2 SYGVKD. CDR3 region: CAISEGNSPLHF. CDR3 DNA sequence: TGTGCCATCAGTGAAGGGAATTCACCCCTCCACTTT.

The chain is built from TRBV28 and TRBJ2-7; D not resolved. Looked up from germline, CDR1 is MDHEN and CDR2 is SYDVKM. V gave up 0 bases and J gave up 2 bases, with 11 bases separating them. The CDR3 sequence is 15 residues long. The CDR3 protein is CASSLWVSYTYEQYF. The DNA of the CDR3 is TGTGCCAGCAGTTTATGGGTCAGTTACACCTACGAGCAGTACTTC.

The V and J genes are TRBV19 and TRBJ1-2; D is unresolved. With 8 bases removed from V and 3 bases from J, the gap between germline ends came to 7 bases. The germline V gene encodes CDR1 LNHDA and CDR2 SQIVND (reference sequence). The CDR3 covers 11 residues. The CDR3 DNA is TGTGCCAGTGTGAATTACTATGGCTACACCTTC. It is translated as CASVNYYGYTF.

The chain combines TRBV5-1 with TRBJ2-3, with 7 positions matching TRBD1. CDR3 length equals 16 residues. Germline lookup yields CDR1 SGHRS and CDR2 YFSETQ. V shed 4 bases and J 2 bases; nucleotides not matched to a gene: 10. The CDR3: CASSRQTGTATDTQYF. As DNA, the CDR3 is TGCGCCAGCAGCCGTCAAACCGGGACAGCCACAGATACGCAGTATTTT.

This chain links TRBV6-4 with TRBJ2-1; D gene uncertain. The CDR3 covers 14 residues. CDR1 and CDR2 (germline): MRHNA, SNTAGT. The V end lost 0 bases, the J end lost 8 bases, and 11 bases lay between the germline ends. In DNA, the CDR3 is TGTGCCAGCAGTGACTCGGCAGCTCGTGATGAGCAGTTCTTC. Its protein product is CASSDSAARDEQFF.

V gene TRBV6-6 combines with J gene TRBJ1-5; D call uncertain. V lost 8 bases and J 9 bases, leaving 8 bases between the germline ends. The CDR3 loop spans 10 amino acids. CDR1 MNHNY and CDR2 SVGAGI come from the germline V gene (reference sequence). CDR3 sequence reads: CASDKRPQHF. The DNA for the CDR3 is TGTGCCAGCGATAAGCGGCCCCAGCATTTT.

This clone was picked up one time. This chain connects TRBV7-2 to TRBJ2-1, with unresolved D. The V gene lost 5 bases and the J gene lost 6 bases, with 5 bases spanning the gap. The germline V gene has CDR1 SGHTA and CDR2 FQGNSA. The CDR3 totals 11 residues. The CDR3 DNA reads as TGTGCCAGCAGCGAACTCAATGAGCAGTTCTTC. Residues: CASSELNEQFF.

The V call is TRBV29-1, the J call TRBJ2-5, with TRBD2 identical over 8 bases. The CDR3 length is 13 residues. The germline V gene encodes CDR1 SQVTM and CDR2 ANQGSEA. V trimming: 6 bases; J trimming: 5 bases; junction bases outside the gene matches: 8. The CDR3 loop reads CSVQSGGGETQYF. DNA for the CDR3: TGCAGCGTCCAGAGCGGGGGTGGGGAGACCCAGTACTTC.

The CDR3 reads CATSRDLATDTQYF. CDR3 nucleotide sequence: TGTGCCACCAGCAGAGATCTAGCCACAGATACGCAGTATTTT. The V and J genes are TRBV15 and TRBJ2-3; possible D gene TRBD2, 5 bases. V was trimmed by 0 bases and J by 2 bases, leaving 6 bases between them. This CDR3 contains 14 residues. CDR1 LNHNV and CDR2 YYDKDF come from the germline V gene (reference sequence). The complete variable domain, with remaining parts taken from reference TRBV15 and TRBJ2-3, reads DAMVIQNPRYQVTQFGKPVTLSCSQTLNHNVMYWYQQKSSQAPKLLFHYYDKDFNNEADTPDNFQSRRPNTSFCFLDIRSPGLGDTAMYLCATSRDLATDTQYFGPGTRLTVL.

The chain employs TRBV30 and TRBJ2-5, with D maybe TRBD1 (6 bases). The J call may not be correct, given that the DNA end is closer to TRBJ2-7. This CDR3 has 13 residues. Germline CDR1 and CDR2: GTSNPN and SVGIG (reference sequence). The CDR3 nucleotides read TGTGCCTGGAGTGATAGGACAGTCTACGAGCAGTACTTC. It encodes CAWSDRTVYEQYF.

In DNA, the CDR3 is TGTGCCAGCAGCTTAGAATCCGGCTGGAGCTCCTATAATTCACCCCTCCACTTT. Translation gives CASSLESGWSSYNSPLHF. J is TRBJ1-6 and V is TRBV7-8; D is uncertain. This CDR3 has 18 residues. Germline CDR1 and CDR2: SGHVS and FQNEAQ. Trimming removed 1 base from V and 0 bases from J, with 13 bases in between.

Here the CDR3 reads CASSPEVYETQYF. CDR3 DNA: TGTGCCAGCAGCCCCGAGGTTTATGAGACCCAGTACTTC. This sequence joins TRBV7-9 and TRBJ2-5; no reliable D call. Germline values: CDR1 SEHNR, CDR2 FQNEAQ (reference sequence). The CDR3 consists of 13 residues. The V and J ends lost 5 bases and 5 bases respectively, with 12 bases between them.

CDR3 protein: CASSYLGTSKETQYF. CDR3 nucleotides: TGTGCCAGCAGTTACCTCGGGACTTCAAAAGAGACCCAGTACTTC. The V gene is TRBV6-5, the J gene TRBJ2-5; perhaps TRBD2 as D (6 bases). This CDR3 contains 15 residues. CDR1 is MNHEY, CDR2 SVGAGI, per germline. The V and J ends lost 2 bases and 3 bases respectively, with 13 bases between them.

This clone came up many times. V usage is TRBV30 and J usage is TRBJ2-7; D perhaps matches TRBD2 (6 bases). This CDR3 comprises 16 residues. V lost 1 base to trimming and J lost 0 bases, with 16 bases between them. The V gene's germline CDR1 is GTSNPN and CDR2 SVGIG (reference sequence). CDR3 DNA sequence: TGTGCCTGGAGTGATGGAGGGTCTTATAACTCCTACGAGCAGTACTTC. Protein: CAWSDGGSYNSYEQYF.

The chain recombines TRBV27 with TRBJ2-1; D gene ambiguous. This CDR3 is 16 amino acids long. The V end lost 1 base, the J end lost 2 bases, and 12 bases lay between the germline ends. CDR1 is MNHEY and CDR2 is SMNVEV in the germline V gene (reference sequence). CDR3 coding DNA: TGTGCCAGCAGTTTATGGAAGGGAAAAGCCTACAATGAGCAGTTCTTC. This codes for CASSLWKGKAYNEQFF.